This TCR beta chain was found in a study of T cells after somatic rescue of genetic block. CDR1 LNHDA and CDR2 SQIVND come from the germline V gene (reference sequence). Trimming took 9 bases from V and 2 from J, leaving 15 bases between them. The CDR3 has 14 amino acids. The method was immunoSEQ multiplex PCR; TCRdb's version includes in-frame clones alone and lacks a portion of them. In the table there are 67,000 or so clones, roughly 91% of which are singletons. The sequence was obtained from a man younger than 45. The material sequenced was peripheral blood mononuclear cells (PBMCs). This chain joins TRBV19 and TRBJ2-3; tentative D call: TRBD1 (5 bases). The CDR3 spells CASNRGGHTDTQYF. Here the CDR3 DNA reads TGTGCCAGCAATAGGGGCGGACACACAGATACGCAGTATTTT.